Shown below are 25 T cell receptor beta chains from a single sample sequenced in a study of T cells in localized non-small cell lung cancer. Sequencing was performed with immunoSEQ multiplex PCR; in TCRdb, only in-frame clones are kept and a portion is missing. The repertoire has 2,800 or so clones, approximately 17% of them found once; the top ten carry about 18%. This specimen was lung tumor tissue, taken before any cancer treatment. The receptors here all came from a man aged 35 to 70 with stage I squamous cell lung carcinoma.

This clone was picked up a small number of times. The V and J genes are TRBV6-8 and TRBJ2-1; tentatively, D is TRBD1 (5 bases). Germline loops: CDR1 MNHGY, CDR2 SAAAGT. The V gene lost 7 bases and the J gene lost 3 bases, with 7 bases spanning the gap. This CDR3 comprises 12 residues. CDR3 DNA sequence: TGTGCCAGCATTACAGGCTACAATGAGCAGTTCTTC. Its protein product is CASITGYNEQFF.

This sequence joins TRBV28 and TRBJ1-5; D is possibly TRBD1 (5 bases). Germline V lookup: CDR1 MDHEN, CDR2 SYDVKM. Trimming cost V 6 bases and J 3 bases, with 12 bases left between them. This CDR3 spans 14 amino acids. CDR3 bases: TGTGCCAGCAGGACGCCGGGGCTCAATCAGCCCCAGCATTTT. Its protein is CASRTPGLNQPQHF.

This clone counts as large (0.1 to 1%). V usage is TRBV4-1 and J usage is TRBJ1-3; a weak D match, TRBD1 (6 bases). Per germline, CDR1 MGHRA and CDR2 YSYEKL. CDR3 length equals 16 residues. The V end was cut by 3 bases, the J end by 4 bases, with 16 bases between. CDR3 coding DNA: TGCGCCAGCAGCCATGACCCGGGACAACAAGGAAACACCATATATTTT. Its translation: CASSHDPGQQGNTIYF.

This clone was observed a handful of times. The chain has TRBV7-8 and TRBJ2-5; D is uncertain. The CDR3 totals 13 residues. Trimming removed 1 base at V and 4 bases at J, with 7 bases between. Germline CDR1 and CDR2: SGHVS and FQNEAQ. DNA of the CDR3: TGTGCCAGCAGCTTAGGCGTTAGAGAGACCCAGTACTTC. This gives the protein CASSLGVRETQYF.

The V call is TRBV30, the J call TRBJ1-6; D is uncertain. Germline V gene data show CDR1 as GTSNPN and CDR2 as SVGIG (reference sequence). With 0 bases removed from V and 4 bases from J, the gap between germline ends came to 4 bases. The CDR3 consists of 13 residues. The CDR3 reads CAWSVTYNSPLHF. In DNA, the CDR3 is TGTGCCTGGAGTGTTACGTATAATTCACCCCTCCACTTT.

Only a few counts were recorded for this clone. The gene calls are TRBV2 and TRBJ2-7; D unclear. The CDR3 loop spans 12 amino acids. Trimming shortened V by 5 bases and J by 0 bases, and 5 bases separated the two germline ends. Germline V gives CDR1 SNHLY, CDR2 FYNNEI. CDR3 sequence: CASSLSSYEQYF. CDR3 sequence (DNA): TGTGCCAGCAGTTTGTCCTCCTACGAGCAGTACTTC.

This clone is deemed medium-sized. V and J are TRBV11-3 and TRBJ2-7, with 11 bases that match TRBD2. In germline, CDR1 is SGHNT, CDR2 YENEEA. The CDR3 contains 17 residues. V lost 3 bases and J lost 2; bases outside the gene matches: 9. CDR3 bases: TGTGCCAGCAGCTTCGGGTTGGGACTAGCGGCCCCCTACGAGCAGTACTTC. This sequence encodes CASSFGLGLAAPYEQYF.

By proportion, this clone is medium-sized. The chain recombines TRBV9 with TRBJ2-7, with D perhaps matching TRBD1 or TRBD2 (6 bases each). CDR1 and CDR2 (germline): SGDLS, YYNGEE. This CDR3 is 13 amino acids long. Trimming took off 0 bases at V and 7 bases at J, with 11 bases between the two ends. CDR3 coding DNA: TGTGCCAGCAGCGTAGGGGGGGCCGGTGAGCAGTACTTC. This gives the protein CASSVGGAGEQYF. Based on the CDR3 plus reference TRBV9 and TRBJ2-7, the full variable domain is DSGVTQTPKHLITATGQRVTLRCSPRSGDLSVYWYQQSLDQGLQFLIQYYNGEERAKGNILERFSAQQFPDLHSELNLSSLELGDSALYFCASSVGGAGEQYFGPGTRLTVT.

The rearrangement uses TRBV11-3 and TRBJ2-1, with D perhaps TRBD2 (7 bases). V lost 5 bases to trimming and J lost 5 bases, with 28 bases between them. The CDR3 consists of 19 residues. Per the germline V gene, CDR1 is SGHNT and CDR2 is YENEEA. CDR3 DNA sequence: TGTGCCAGCAGCCCGTACTTCCGGGGGGCCTCCCAGCCAAACAATGAGCAGTTCTTC. The encoded protein is CASSPYFRGASQPNNEQFF.

This clone is medium-sized (0.01 to 0.1%). J is TRBJ1-6 and V is TRBV11-3, with D possibly TRBD1 on 6 matching bases. Looked up from germline, CDR1 is SGHNT and CDR2 is YENEEA. The CDR3 extends over 14 amino acids. Deletions cut 1 base from V and 11 bases from J, with 12 bases between. CDR3 nucleotide sequence: TGTGCCAGCAGCTTAGGACAGGTGAACACACCCCTCCACTTT. Residues: CASSLGQVNTPLHF. Looking up the rest from reference TRBV11-3 and TRBJ1-6 gives the full variable domain: EAGVVQSPRYKIIEKKQPVAFWCNPISGHNTLYWYLQNLGQGPELLIRYENEEAVDDSQLPKDRFSAERLKGVDSTLKIQPAELGDSAVYLCASSLGQVNTPLHFGNGTRLTVT.

J is TRBJ2-1 and V is TRBV4-1, with D perhaps TRBD1 (6 bases). CDR1 and CDR2 from the germline V gene are MGHRA and YSYEKL. The CDR3 runs 15 residues. The V end lost 5 bases, the J end lost 6 bases, and 17 bases lay between the germline ends. The CDR3 nucleotides are TGCGCCAGCAGCGCAAGGGACGGACAGATCAATGAGCAGTTCTTC. Translation gives CASSARDGQINEQFF.

This clone is classed as medium-sized (0.01 to 0.1%). The chain links TRBV11-3 to TRBJ2-6; no reliable D call. With 3 bases removed from V and 1 base from J, the gap between germline ends came to 4 bases. Germline V gives CDR1 SGHNT, CDR2 YENEEA. The CDR3 length is 14 residues. The CDR3 DNA reads TGTGCCAGCAGCTTGGGATCTGGGGCCAACGTCCTGACTTTC. This sequence encodes CASSLGSGANVLTF.

In this sample, this clone is large. The rearrangement joins TRBV11-3 to TRBJ1-4; 10 positions match TRBD1. CDR1 and CDR2 (germline): SGHNT, YENEEA. With 1 base clipped from V and 8 bases from J, the junction kept 4 bases outside the gene matches. CDR3 length: 15 amino acids. This chain's CDR3 is CASSLGGQGSEKLFF. DNA for the CDR3: TGTGCCAGCAGCTTAGGGGGACAGGGGAGCGAAAAACTGTTTTTT.

This clone is labeled as medium-sized. The V gene is TRBV6-8, the J gene TRBJ2-6; no clear D. CDR1 is MNHGY, CDR2 SAAAGT, per germline. This CDR3 contains 14 residues. Trimming left V 7 bases short and J 0 bases short, with 7 bases between. The CDR3 sequence is CASKLSSGANVLTF. For the CDR3, the DNA is TGTGCCAGCAAACTAAGCTCTGGGGCCAACGTCCTGACTTTC.

The rearrangement uses TRBV2 and TRBJ1-5; D possibly corresponds to TRBD1 (5 bases). Between the trimmed V and J ends, which lost 7 bases and 4 bases, there was a span of 11 bases. The CDR3 loop spans 13 amino acids. The germline gives CDR1 SNHLY, CDR2 FYNNEI. The CDR3 bases are TGTGCCAGCATGGGGGAGCTGAATCAGCCCCAGCATTTT. Protein: CASMGELNQPQHF.

The chain couples TRBV5-1 to TRBJ2-5; D might be TRBD1 or TRBD2, each matching 5 bases. The CDR3 consists of 15 residues. The V gene lost 4 bases and the J gene lost 4 bases, with 17 bases spanning the gap. From germline, CDR1 is SGHRS and CDR2 YFSETQ. As DNA, the CDR3 is TGCGCCAGCAGCCCGGGACCGGGTAAAGGAGAGACCCAGTACTTC. This encodes CASSPGPGKGETQYF.

The chain joins TRBV14 to TRBJ2-1, with D possibly matching TRBD2 (6 bases). The CDR3 is made up of 14 amino acids. The V end was cut by 6 bases, the J end by 0 bases, with 9 bases between. Germline V CDR1 and CDR2: SGHDN, FVKESK. CDR3 DNA: TGTGCCAGCAGGTTCGGGGGCTCCTACAATGAGCAGTTCTTC. As protein: CASRFGGSYNEQFF.

This clone was seen a few times. This rearrangement joins TRBV19 to TRBJ1-5, with D perhaps matching TRBD1 (5 bases). The CDR3 has 16 residues. Trimming took 4 bases from V and 5 from J, leaving 18 bases between them. CDR1 and CDR2 from the germline V gene are LNHDA and SQIVND (reference sequence). The CDR3 is CASSKGQGRDYQPQHF. For the CDR3, the DNA is TGTGCCAGTAGTAAAGGACAAGGCAGGGACTATCAGCCCCAGCATTTT.

This clone was recorded a few times. The chain joins TRBV28 to TRBJ2-7, with D perhaps matching TRBD1 (6 bases). CDR1 is MDHEN and CDR2 is SYDVKM in the germline V gene. V gave up 6 bases and J gave up 5 bases, with 11 bases separating them. The CDR3 totals 12 residues. DNA for the CDR3: TGTGCCAGCAGCAATACAGGGAACGAGCAGTACTTC. It encodes CASSNTGNEQYF.

In DNA form, the CDR3 reads TGTGCCTGGAGTGGAGGAACCTCTGGAAACACCATATATTTT. Translating it yields CAWSGGTSGNTIYF. The chain employs TRBV30 and TRBJ1-3; D remains ambiguous. The CDR3 has 14 residues. V was clipped by 1 base and J by 0 bases, with 7 bases between them. The germline V gene encodes CDR1 GTSNPN and CDR2 SVGIG (reference sequence).

This clone was detected only a few times. This chain links TRBV6-8 with TRBJ1-5, with TRBD1 matching over 9 bases. This CDR3 is 15 amino acids long. Germline V gene data show CDR1 as MNHGY and CDR2 as SAAAGT. V trimming: 6 bases; J trimming: 5 bases; junction bases outside the gene matches: 8. CDR3 nucleotides: TGTGCCAGCAGCCCGTCGACAGGGGGTTATCAGCCCCAGCATTTT. Translated: CASSPSTGGYQPQHF.

This clone is deemed medium-sized. The rearrangement uses TRBV6-8 and TRBJ2-1; D not certain. The CDR3 loop spans 13 amino acids. Germline CDR1 is MNHGY and CDR2 is SAAAGT. Deletions cut 5 bases from V and 4 bases from J, with 9 bases between. CDR3 protein: CASSVQIYNEQFF. The CDR3 bases are TGTGCCAGCAGTGTTCAGATTTACAATGAGCAGTTCTTC.

This clone occurred once. The chain links TRBV30 to TRBJ2-7; no clear D gene. CDR1 is GTSNPN, CDR2 SVGIG, per germline (reference sequence). This CDR3 has 11 residues. The chain's CDR3 is CAWRQRPRRTV. CDR3 DNA sequence: TGTGCCTGGAGACAACGGCCCCGTAGGACGGTC.

This clone was seen a handful of times. The rearrangement links TRBV6-8 to TRBJ1-5; 8 nucleotides line up with TRBD1. From germline, CDR1 is MNHGY and CDR2 SAAAGT. J gave up 3 bases and V 6 bases, and 7 bases lay outside the gene matches. The CDR3 is 15 residues long. CDR3 amino acids: CASREGQAINQPQHF. CDR3 DNA sequence: TGTGCCAGCAGAGAGGGACAGGCGATCAATCAGCCCCAGCATTTT.

The chain couples TRBV1 to TRBJ2-3; the table's D call of TRBD1 was not tested on the DNA. TRBV1 is an annotated pseudogene. The CDR3 covers 16 residues. The CDR3 DNA reads as TGCGCCAGCAGCCAAGGGCAGGGAATTATGGTGGATACGCAGTATTTT. Amino acid sequence: CASSQGQGIMVDTQYF.